The rows below give T cell receptor beta chains drawn from one sample of a study of OX40 agonist ivuxolimab in advanced cancers. Only in-frame clones appear in the TCRdb table, and some are missing; sequencing was by immunoSEQ multiplex PCR. This table has 23,000 or so clones, approximately 78% appearing once. The sample here was CD4+ or CD8+ T cells sorted from blood, taken in a trial of the OX40 agonist ivuxolimab. The receptor source for this set is an adult with an advanced solid tumor such as melanoma, head and neck, liver or kidney cancer. Both conserved end residues are part of each CDR3. D genes are given only for firm matches. For some rows the clone size is stated as once, few or many, or as a class when expanded; others skip it.

D,J,size,V,CDR3,DNA
-,TRBJ1-1,-,TRBV18,CASSVSGPNTEAFF,TGTGCCAGCTCTGTTTCGGGCCCGAACACTGAAGCTTTCTTT
-,TRBJ1-2,-,TRBV6-8,CASSIRKTYGYTF,TGTGCCAGCAGTATTAGAAAGACCTATGGCTACACCTTC
-,TRBJ1-1,-,TRBV5-4,CASPTREGGAEAFF,TGTGCCAGCCCTACTCGGGAGGGGGGGGCTGAAGCTTTCTTT
TRBD1,TRBJ1-5,-,TRBV28,CASSALGGRNQPQHF,TGTGCCAGCAGTGCCCTAGGGGGCCGCAATCAGCCCCAGCATTTT
TRBD1,TRBJ2-2,few,TRBV7-2,CASSLAGTGATGELFF,TGTGCCAGCAGCTTAGCGGGGACAGGGGCCACCGGGGAGCTGTTTTTT
-,TRBJ2-5,-,TRBV6-6,CASSYDIYQETQYF,TGTGCCAGCAGTTACGACATTTACCAAGAGACCCAGTACTTC
-,TRBJ2-4,few,TRBV15,CATSRPPGLGENIQYF,TGTGCCACCAGCAGACCCCCGGGACTCGGAGAAAACATTCAGTACTTC
-,TRBJ2-3,-,TRBV27,CASSGWGGDTQYF,TGTGCCAGCAGTGGGTGGGGAGGAGATACGCAGTATTTT
-,TRBJ2-7,-,TRBV6-5,CASSYSIVADGQYF,TGTGCCAGCAGTTACTCGATTGTTGCAGATGGGCAGTACTTC
TRBD2,TRBJ2-1,-,TRBV20-1,CSADSGEAQFF,TGCAGTGCGGATAGCGGGGAAGCGCAGTTCTTC
-,TRBJ1-6,-,TRBV30,CAWSSVSYNSPLHF,TGTGCCTGGAGTTCGGTTAGCTATAATTCACCCCTCCACTTT
-,TRBJ1-3,-,TRBV5-1,CASSLGRDERRNTIYF,TGCGCCAGCAGCTTGGGTCGGGATGAGAGAAGAAACACCATATATTTT
-,TRBJ1-2,-,TRBV19,CASSIVPYGYTF,TGTGCCAGTAGTATAGTTCCGTATGGCTACACCTTC
-,TRBJ1-1,-,TRBV9,CASSFRTENTEAFF,TGTGCCAGCAGCTTCCGGACCGAGAACACTGAAGCTTTCTTT
-,TRBJ1-4,-,TRBV5-1,CASSLRSSDSAEKLFF,TGCGCCAGCAGCTTGAGATCCAGTGACTCGGCCGAAAAACTGTTTTTT
-,TRBJ1-1,once,TRBV30,CAWNRVTGEAFF,TGTGCCTGGAACAGAGTCACCGGTGAAGCTTTCTTT
-,TRBJ2-7,-,TRBV6-5,CASCPSGRGTYEQYF,TGTGCCAGCTGTCCCTCCGGGAGAGGGACCTACGAGCAGTACTTC
-,TRBJ2-5,-,TRBV2,CASSDSEWETQYF,TGTGCCAGCAGTGATTCCGAATGGGAGACCCAGTACTTC
-,TRBJ2-3,-,TRBV7-2,CASSLIGGGRDTQYF,TGTGCCAGCAGCTTAATCGGCGGAGGTAGAGATACGCAGTATTTT
TRBD1,TRBJ2-1,-,TRBV9,CASSPTGVGEQFF,TGTGCCAGCAGCCCCACAGGGGTGGGTGAGCAGTTCTTC
-,TRBJ1-2,-,TRBV5-1,CASSRQGGDGYTF,TGCGCCAGCAGCCGGCAGGGAGGCGATGGCTACACCTTC
TRBD2,TRBJ2-1,once,TRBV11-2,CASSLSRAGGPREQFF,TGTGCCAGCAGCTTATCCCGAGCGGGAGGGCCGCGGGAGCAGTTCTTC
-,TRBJ1-4,-,TRBV6-6,CASSYGRSNEKLFF,TGTGCCAGCAGTTACGGGCGGTCTAATGAAAAACTGTTTTTT
-,TRBJ2-2,-,TRBV7-3,CASSIRDGNTGELFF,TGTGCCAGCAGCATCCGGGACGGGAACACCGGGGAGCTGTTTTTT
TRBD2,TRBJ2-1,-,TRBV11-1,CASSPRLAGYNEQFF,TGTGCCAGCAGCCCTAGACTAGCGGGGTACAATGAGCAGTTCTTC